This TCR beta chain derives from a study of T cell responses to AZD1222 COVID-19 vaccine. The germline gives CDR1 SGHTA, CDR2 FQGNSA. The CDR3 contains 15 residues. Trimming at V came to 5 bases and at J to 3 bases, leaving 8 bases not matched to a gene. The protocol was immunoSEQ multiplex PCR, while the TCRdb copy is restricted to in-frame clones and leaves out a portion. The repertoire consists of approximately 100,000 clones, with 70% to 90% occurring once and the leading ten covering roughly 10%. Doses given second, at about 4 or about 12 weeks, were pooled. This TCR was sampled from an adult who received the AZD1222 COVID-19 vaccine. Specimen: peripheral blood, collected 28 days after the second AZD1222 dose. The V call is TRBV7-2, the J call TRBJ1-1; 8 bases line up with TRBD1. The CDR3 loop reads CASSPKAGGYTEAFF. Written as DNA, the CDR3 is TGTGCCAGCAGCCCTAAAGCAGGGGGCTACACTGAAGCTTTCTTT.